Below, 19 T cell receptor beta chains from the same sample are listed, as sequenced in a study of blood T cells in healthy people across ages. Then a second PCR, running roughly 6 to 12 cycles, was carried out with a sample-barcoded 5' primer and a J-beta primer mix. MiXCR was run by TCRdb on the 5' RACE reads, yielding one entry per CDR3 protein. This sample yields about 1.6 million distinct CDR3 sequences, of which roughly a third are seen a single time; over 9% belongs to the top ten. Sequencing used blood. The receptors originated from a woman aged 25-40 years in good health.

This clonotype was found a few times. The chain has TRBV28 and TRBJ1-6; no definite D call. This CDR3 spans 15 amino acids. Deletions cut 6 bases from V and 0 bases from J, with 9 bases between. Looked up from germline, CDR1 is MDHEN and CDR2 is SYDVKM. Here the CDR3 DNA reads TGTGCCAGCAGACCAGAGAGCTCCTATAATTCACCCCTCCACTTT. As protein: CASRPESSYNSPLHF.

This clonotype was seen a handful of times. CDR3 protein: CASSSGLAAPYNEQFF. The CDR3 DNA sequence: TGTGCCAGCAGCTCGGGACTAGCGGCCCCATACAATGAGCAGTTCTTC. The chain is built from TRBV7-3 and TRBJ2-1; 11 bases line up with TRBD2. Unmatched junction bases numbered 6, after V lost 4 bases and J lost 4 bases. The CDR3 runs 16 residues. Germline CDR1 and CDR2: SGHTA and FQGTGA.

DNA for the CDR3: TGCAGTGCTATAGGGGGCCGTGGGGGGACGGCGGATACGCAGTATTTT. Amino acids: CSAIGGRGGTADTQYF. This chain joins TRBV20-1 and TRBJ2-3, with D perhaps TRBD1 (7 bases). Trimming took off 4 bases at V and 6 bases at J, with 23 bases between the two ends. The CDR3 runs to 16 residues. Per germline, CDR1 DFQATT and CDR2 SNEGSKA (reference sequence).

V and J are TRBV27 and TRBJ2-5; TRBD1 might be the D (6 bases). The CDR3 is made up of 17 amino acids. Trimming shortened V by 6 bases and J by 5 bases, and 25 bases separated the two germline ends. Per germline, CDR1 MNHEY and CDR2 SMNVEV (reference sequence). CDR3 bases: TGTGCCAGCAGGCCACAGGGCTCCCCCCGCTTCGTCGAGACCCAGTACTTC. It encodes CASRPQGSPRFVETQYF.

This clonotype was recorded a few times. The chain recombines TRBV25-1 with TRBJ1-2, with a possible D match to TRBD1 (6 bases). CDR1 and CDR2 from the germline V gene are MGHDK and SYGVNS. V was clipped by 0 bases and J by 6 bases, with 11 bases between them. The CDR3 consists of 14 residues. This chain's CDR3 is CASSEYSGANGYTF. The CDR3 DNA reads as TGTGCCAGCAGTGAATATTCAGGGGCTAATGGCTACACCTTC.

A few counts support this clonotype. The chain carries TRBV5-5 and TRBJ2-7; D may match TRBD1 or TRBD2 (5 bases each). Trimming cost V 3 bases and J 2 bases, with 18 bases left between them. The CDR3 runs to 16 residues. CDR1 is SGHKS and CDR2 is YYEKEE in the germline V gene (reference sequence). The CDR3, as DNA: TGTGCCAGCAGCTGGCTCCGGGACGTAGTAACCTACGAGCAGTACTTC. Encoded protein: CASSWLRDVVTYEQYF.

This clonotype was seen a few times. This chain connects TRBV4-2 to TRBJ2-7; 9 bases fit TRBD2. The V gene's germline CDR1 is LGHNA and CDR2 YNFKEQ. V shed 4 bases, J shed 3 bases, and the junction held 7 bases outside the gene matches. This CDR3 comprises 15 residues. The CDR3 protein is CASSRLSGRSYEQYF. The CDR3 DNA follows: TGTGCCAGCAGCCGCCTTAGCGGGAGAAGCTACGAGCAGTACTTC.

This clonotype was seen more than once but under ten times. The V call is TRBV7-3, the J call TRBJ2-1; 9 bases match TRBD2. The CDR3 sequence is 15 residues long. V trimming: 5 bases; J trimming: 7 bases; junction bases outside the gene matches: 9. From germline, CDR1 is SGHTA and CDR2 FQGTGA. The CDR3 sequence is CASSPRGSGRNEQFF. DNA of the CDR3: TGTGCCAGCAGCCCACGGGGTAGCGGGAGAAATGAGCAGTTCTTC.

The rearrangement uses TRBV20-1 and TRBJ1-2, with 8 bases aligning to TRBD1. CDR3 length: 15 residues. The trim removed 3 bases at V and 1 base at J, leaving 7 bases unmatched. Germline V gene lookup returns CDR1 DFQATT and CDR2 SNEGSKA (reference sequence). CDR3 sequence (DNA): TGCAGTGCTAGCAGGACAGGGAGGAGTAACTATGGCTACACCTTC. Translated: CSASRTGRSNYGYTF.

The chain uses TRBV4-1 and TRBJ1-2, with D possibly matching TRBD1 (6 bases). Germline CDR1 is MGHRA and CDR2 is YSYEKL. CDR3 length: 17 residues. Deletions cut 4 bases from V and 4 bases from J, with 22 bases between. The CDR3 protein is CASSRPTGPLVSYGYTF. The CDR3 bases are TGCGCCAGCAGCCGCCCGACAGGCCCTTTAGTTTCCTATGGCTACACCTTC.

V gene TRBV20-1 combines with J gene TRBJ2-1; D might be TRBD1 (5 bases). V was pared by 1 base and J by 5 bases, with 9 bases between. The CDR3 runs 13 residues. Germline V gene sequence: CDR1 DFQATT, CDR2 SNEGSKA (reference sequence). This chain's CDR3 is CSARVPDNNEQFF. The CDR3 DNA reads TGCAGTGCTAGAGTCCCGGACAACAATGAGCAGTTCTTC.

In its sample, this clonotype was seen a few times. This rearrangement joins TRBV2 to TRBJ1-5, with unresolved D. CDR3 length: 16 amino acids. V lost 7 bases and J 5 bases, leaving 21 bases between the germline ends. Germline V lookup: CDR1 SNHLY, CDR2 FYNNEI. DNA for the CDR3: TGTGCCAGCAAGGAGGAAGACAAGGTGGTTGATCAGCCCCAGCATTTT. Translating gives CASKEEDKVVDQPQHF.

This clonotype was counted at least ten times. The gene calls are TRBV7-2 and TRBJ2-2, with D maybe TRBD1 (5 bases). Germline-derived CDR1 and CDR2 are SGHTA and FQGNSA. This CDR3 has 14 residues. V lost 2 bases and J lost 1, with 5 bases in between. This CDR3 is CASSLTGNTGELFF. The CDR3 region has the DNA TGTGCCAGCAGCTTAACAGGGAACACCGGGGAGCTGTTTTTT. The full variable domain, in which reference TRBV7-2 and TRBJ2-2 provide the parts outside the CDR3, is GAGVSQSPSNKVTEKGKDVELRCDPISGHTALYWYRQSLGQGLEFLIYFQGNSAPDKSGLPSDRFSAERTGGSVSTLTIQRTQQEDSAVYLCASSLTGNTGELFFGEGSRLTVL.

This clonotype was seen a few times. J is TRBJ2-3 and V is TRBV6-1, with 14 positions matching TRBD2. The V and J ends lost 7 bases and 7 bases, in that order; junction bases with no gene match: 7. CDR1 is MNHNS, CDR2 SASEGT, per germline. The CDR3 runs 15 residues. This CDR3 is CASTRLAGGPNTQYF. The CDR3 coding sequence is TGTGCCAGCACCAGACTAGCGGGGGGGCCCAATACGCAGTATTTT.

V is TRBV20-1 and J is TRBJ2-3, with a possible D match to TRBD2 (6 bases). The germline CDR1 and CDR2 sequences are DFQATT and SNEGSKA (reference sequence). This CDR3 contains 15 residues. Trimming took off 0 bases at V and 5 bases at J, with 15 bases between the two ends. CDR3 region: CSARDDGGEEDTQYF. In nucleotides, the CDR3 is TGCAGTGCTAGAGATGATGGCGGGGAAGAAGATACGCAGTATTTT.

CDR3 DNA sequence: TGTGCCGGCGGAATTTCAGGTACGCAGTATTTT. This encodes CAGGISGTQYF. The chain is built from TRBV7-3 and TRBJ2-3; the D is unclear. Looked up from germline, CDR1 is SGHTA and CDR2 is FQGTGA. The V end lost 11 bases, the J end lost 8 bases, and 14 bases lay between the germline ends. This CDR3 region has 11 residues.

The chain uses TRBV5-1 and TRBJ2-3; TRBD1 matches 7 bases. Germline V gene lookup returns CDR1 SGHRS and CDR2 YFSETQ. Trimming took 6 bases from V and 2 from J; bases not matched to a gene: 6. The CDR3 length is 14 residues. CDR3 coding DNA: TGCGCCAGCAATACTGGGACAGCCACAGATACGCAGTATTTT. Its translation: CASNTGTATDTQYF.

This clonotype was recorded a few times. The chain links TRBV28 to TRBJ2-7; D is perhaps TRBD1 or TRBD2 (5 bases each). V was shortened by 8 bases and J by 2 bases, with 16 bases between the two germline ends. The germline gives CDR1 MDHEN, CDR2 SYDVKM. CDR3 length: 14 residues. The chain's CDR3 is CASFAWGRTYEQYF. In DNA, the CDR3 is TGTGCCAGCTTTGCCTGGGGACGGACCTACGAGCAGTACTTC. The full variable domain, its missing parts supplied by reference TRBV28 and TRBJ2-7, is DVKVTQSSRYLVKRTGEKVFLECVQDMDHENMFWYRQDPGLGLRLIYFSYDVKMKEKGDIPEGYSVSREKKERFSLILESASTNQTSMYLCASFAWGRTYEQYFGPGTRLTVT.

This clonotype was picked up a small number of times. The J gene is TRBJ1-2, the V gene TRBV7-2, with D uncertain. CDR1 and CDR2 (germline): SGHTA, FQGNSA. CDR3 length equals 19 residues. Trimming cost V 0 bases and J 2 bases, with 22 bases left between them. The CDR3 DNA is TGTGCCAGCAGCTTAGCTCCCTTGAGGGCTTCCGCTGTGAACTATGGCTACACCTTC. Translation gives CASSLAPLRASAVNYGYTF.